Shown below are 28 T cell receptor beta chains from a single sample sequenced in a study of CD8 T cells in ankylosing spondylitis. TCRdb re-derived calls from the 5' RACE reads in MiXCR, one entry per CDR3 protein. The sample carries around 300,000 distinct CDR3 sequences, more than 9% recorded once. Sequenced: blood, either unsorted or a sorted T cell fraction (not recorded which). The receptors were gathered from a female donor with ankylosing spondylitis or in good health (not recorded which).

This clonotype was recorded many times. The chain employs TRBV9 and TRBJ1-1; D uncertain. Germline V gene lookup returns CDR1 SGDLS and CDR2 YYNGEE. CDR3 length equals 13 residues. V was pared by 0 bases and J by 1 base, with 4 bases between. This chain's CDR3 is CASSVAPNTEAFF. DNA for the CDR3: TGTGCCAGCAGCGTAGCCCCGAACACTGAAGCTTTCTTT.

This clonotype was seen only a few times. CDR3 residues: CASSLGAGNSNQPQHF. The CDR3 DNA reads as TGTGCCAGCAGCTTGGGTGCTGGAAATAGCAATCAGCCCCAGCATTTT. The chain uses TRBV5-6 and TRBJ1-5; the D is unclear. This CDR3 has 16 residues. The V and J ends lost 0 bases and 0 bases respectively, with 10 bases between them. In germline, CDR1 is SGHDT, CDR2 YYEEEE.

The chain combines TRBV20-1 with TRBJ2-5; D possibly corresponds to TRBD1 (5 bases). Trimming pared 5 bases from V and 0 bases from J, leaving 13 bases between. From germline, CDR1 is DFQATT and CDR2 SNEGSKA (reference sequence). The CDR3 runs to 14 residues. CDR3 nucleotide sequence: TGCAGTGCTCCCCAGGGAACGTACCAAGAGACCCAGTACTTC. Its translation: CSAPQGTYQETQYF.

This clonotype was counted between two and nine times. This chain connects TRBV7-9 to TRBJ2-3; 7 nucleotides match TRBD1. The V gene's germline CDR1 is SEHNR and CDR2 FQNEAQ (reference sequence). The CDR3 consists of 17 residues. After removal of 5 bases from V and 1 base from J, the junction contained 12 bases not matched to a gene. The CDR3 loop reads CASSPRGGQRRTDTQYF. As DNA, the CDR3 is TGTGCCAGCAGCCCCAGAGGGGGACAGAGACGCACAGATACGCAGTATTTT.

The rearrangement joins TRBV7-6 to TRBJ1-1; D is ambiguous. This CDR3 contains 14 residues. V was cut by 3 bases and J by 3 bases, with 11 bases left in between. Germline lookup yields CDR1 SGHVS and CDR2 FNYEAQ. CDR3 sequence (DNA): TGTGCCAGCAGCTTGGTCGGGGTCGACACTGAAGCTTTCTTT. Amino acids: CASSLVGVDTEAFF.

This clonotype was counted many times. This chain connects TRBV20-1 to TRBJ2-7; a possible D gene is TRBD2 (6 bases). This CDR3 region has 14 residues. Germline V CDR1 and CDR2: DFQATT, SNEGSKA (reference sequence). V lost 2 bases to trimming and J lost 7 bases, with 18 bases between them. CDR3 bases: TGCAGTGCTAGACGCGTATCGGCGGCGGGGGAGCAGTACTTC. Amino acid sequence: CSARRVSAAGEQYF.

This clonotype was seen at least ten times. This chain links TRBV5-1 with TRBJ2-3; D is possibly TRBD2 (5 bases). The CDR3 totals 15 residues. Germline V gene data show CDR1 as SGHRS and CDR2 as YFSETQ. The V gene lost 0 bases and the J gene lost 4 bases, with 12 bases spanning the gap. CDR3 sequence (DNA): TGCGCCAGCAGCTTGGACGGGATAGGTGCAGATACGCAGTATTTT. It specifies CASSLDGIGADTQYF.

This clonotype has at least ten counts. The chain joins TRBV7-2 to TRBJ1-1; the D gene is possibly TRBD1 (5 bases). The CDR3 covers 14 residues. V was cut by 0 bases and J by 6 bases, with 11 bases left in between. Germline CDR1 reads SGHTA; CDR2 reads FQGNSA. The DNA for the CDR3 is TGTGCCAGCAGCTTAGCGATGGGACGGTCTGAAGCTTTCTTT. Its protein product is CASSLAMGRSEAFF.

CDR3 coding DNA: TGCGCCAGCGCAACACAGGGTAACGGAAACACCATATATTTT. Protein sequence: CASATQGNGNTIYF. This sequence joins TRBV5-1 and TRBJ1-3; a weak D match, TRBD1 (6 bases). The CDR3 extends over 14 amino acids. V lost 7 bases, J lost 4 bases, and 15 bases lay in between. CDR1 and CDR2 from the germline V gene are SGHRS and YFSETQ.

The chain joins TRBV21-1 to TRBJ2-2; no DNA check was done on the table's D call, TRBD1. TRBV21-1 is noted as a pseudogene. The CDR3 sequence is 16 residues long. CDR3 nucleotides: TGTGCCAGCAGCTTAGGGGCGCATCCGAACACCGGGGAGCTGTTTTTT. It yields the protein CASSLGAHPNTGELFF.

This clonotype was recorded a few times. J is TRBJ2-1 and V is TRBV10-1; D possibly corresponds to TRBD2 (7 bases). Trimming left V 6 bases short and J 0 bases short, with 18 bases between. This CDR3 has 17 amino acids. Germline CDR1 reads WNHNN; CDR2 reads SYGVQD (reference sequence). Here the CDR3 DNA reads TGCGCCAGCAGCCCCAAGGCGGGGGCCCGCTCCTACAATGAGCAGTTCTTC. It encodes CASSPKAGARSYNEQFF.

This clonotype showed up just a few times. The V and J genes are TRBV4-1 and TRBJ2-3; D might be TRBD2 (6 bases). Germline loops: CDR1 MGHRA, CDR2 YSYEKL. CDR3 length equals 15 residues. V lost 8 bases, J lost 3 bases, and 18 bases lay in between. This CDR3 is CASGKPGVSTDTQYF. CDR3 DNA sequence: TGCGCCAGCGGAAAACCGGGGGTCTCGACAGATACGCAGTATTTT.

This clonotype has a handful of counts. The chain is built from TRBV3-1 and TRBJ2-7, with 8 nucleotides matching TRBD2. Germline lookup yields CDR1 LGHDT and CDR2 YNNKEL (reference sequence). CDR3 length: 14 residues. The trim removed 6 bases at V and 7 bases at J, leaving 11 bases unmatched. Here the CDR3 reads CASRHSGTSEEQYF. As DNA, the CDR3 is TGTGCCAGCAGGCATAGCGGGACGTCGGAAGAGCAGTACTTC.

There are many counts of this clonotype. V gene TRBV20-1 combines with J gene TRBJ1-5; D call uncertain. CDR1 and CDR2 from the germline V gene are DFQATT and SNEGSKA (reference sequence). The CDR3 contains 15 residues. V was clipped by 0 bases and J by 2 bases, with 11 bases between them. The CDR3 DNA is TGCAGTGCTAGAGATGGCGGTCAGGGCAATCAGCCCCAGCATTTT. The encoded protein is CSARDGGQGNQPQHF.

This clonotype was observed a few times. The V call is TRBV7-2, the J call TRBJ2-7; D is possibly TRBD1 or TRBD2 (5 bases each). The germline gives CDR1 SGHTA, CDR2 FQGNSA. The CDR3 contains 15 residues. Trimming cost V 1 base and J 3 bases, with 13 bases left between them. The CDR3 region is CASSLDRRAGYEQYF. For the CDR3, the DNA is TGTGCCAGCAGCTTAGATCGCAGGGCGGGCTACGAGCAGTACTTC.

In its sample, this clonotype was seen many times. The CDR3 region is CASRAGRASLETQHF. CDR3 coding DNA: TGTGCCAGCAGGGCAGGGAGGGCTTCCCTCGAGACCCAGCATTTT. The chain combines TRBV28 with TRBJ1-5; TRBD1 is a possible D gene (5 bases). The ends were cut back, 6 bases at V and 11 bases at J, with 23 bases in the middle. The CDR3 contains 15 residues. The germline V gene encodes CDR1 MDHEN and CDR2 SYDVKM.

This clonotype has ten or more counts. The genes are TRBV5-6 and TRBJ2-1; 11 bases match TRBD2. The germline V gene encodes CDR1 SGHDT and CDR2 YYEEEE. The length of the CDR3 is 14 residues. The junction had 5 bases not matched to a gene; V was cut back by 1 base and J by 11 bases. The CDR3 spells CASSLSTSGSKQFF. CDR3 DNA: TGTGCCAGCAGCTTGAGCACTAGCGGGAGTAAGCAGTTCTTC.

This clonotype was counted many times. The V call is TRBV2, the J call TRBJ2-7, with a weak D call TRBD2 (7 bases). This CDR3 is built from 15 residues. CDR1 is SNHLY, CDR2 FYNNEI, per germline. The germline V and J ends were trimmed by 0 bases and 7 bases, with 16 bases remaining between them. Here the CDR3 reads CASSEARGAKEEQYF. CDR3 nucleotides: TGTGCCAGCAGTGAAGCACGGGGGGCCAAAGAAGAGCAGTACTTC.

This clonotype came up many times. The rearrangement uses TRBV20-1 and TRBJ2-7; no firm D call. CDR1 is DFQATT, CDR2 SNEGSKA, per germline (reference sequence). V gave up 3 bases and J gave up 3 bases, with 15 bases separating them. CDR3 length equals 14 residues. The CDR3 DNA reads TGCAGTGCTAGTGACGGACGGCTAATCTACGAGCAGTACTTC. Translation: CSASDGRLIYEQYF.

Many counts were recorded for this clonotype. V is TRBV5-1 and J is TRBJ2-5, with 9 bases identical to TRBD2. V dropped 3 bases and J dropped 5; count of bases not matched to a gene: 17. The CDR3 is 18 residues long. CDR1 SGHRS and CDR2 YFSETQ come from the germline V gene. CDR3 loop: CASSSNGTLGLATETQYF. CDR3 sequence (DNA): TGCGCCAGCAGCTCCAACGGGACACTGGGACTAGCAACGGAGACCCAGTACTTC.

This clonotype was seen at least ten times. J is TRBJ2-3 and V is TRBV5-4, with D perhaps matching TRBD1 (6 bases). Germline V gives CDR1 SGHNT, CDR2 YYREEE (reference sequence). The CDR3 is 16 residues long. The V end was cut by 4 bases, the J end by 2 bases, with 17 bases between. The CDR3 loop is CASSPDSRLYTDTQYF. In DNA form, the CDR3 reads TGTGCCAGCAGCCCGGACAGCCGCCTCTACACAGATACGCAGTATTTT.

There are many counts of this clonotype. This sequence joins TRBV20-1 and TRBJ1-2; D is unclear. CDR1 and CDR2 from the germline V gene are DFQATT and SNEGSKA (reference sequence). V lost 5 bases and J lost 7, with 20 bases in between. The CDR3 has 14 amino acids. The CDR3 region has the DNA TGCAGTGCTGCCACGTTTGAGGGAAATCGTGGCTACACCTTC. Translating it yields CSAATFEGNRGYTF.

This chain uses TRBV3-1 with TRBJ2-5; 10 bases agree with TRBD2. Germline V lookup: CDR1 LGHDT, CDR2 YNNKEL (reference sequence). The CDR3 covers 19 residues. V shed 0 bases, J shed 2 bases, and the junction held 12 bases outside the gene matches. For the CDR3, the DNA is TGTGCCAGCAGCCAAGAAGGCAAAGGCAAAGCGGGGGGGCAAGAGACCCAGTACTTC. Protein product: CASSQEGKGKAGGQETQYF.

The sample holds many counts of this clonotype. The chain links TRBV4-2 to TRBJ2-1; no clear D. The germline V and J ends were trimmed by 0 bases and 8 bases, with 5 bases remaining between them. The CDR3 has 12 residues. Per the germline V gene, CDR1 is LGHNA and CDR2 is YNFKEQ. The CDR3 DNA sequence: TGTGCCAGCAGCCAAGAGCGAGATGAGCAGTTCTTC. Translation gives CASSQERDEQFF.

In this sample, this clonotype turned up many times. This CDR3 is CASSPAVPGSGSGNEQFF. The CDR3 DNA sequence: TGTGCCAGCTCACCAGCCGTCCCGGGGAGCGGGAGTGGTAATGAGCAGTTCTTC. The chain employs TRBV18 and TRBJ2-1; 8 bases are shared with TRBD2. The CDR3 has 18 amino acids. V lost 2 bases to trimming and J lost 7 bases; unmatched junction nucleotides: 16. The germline CDR1 and CDR2 sequences are KGHSH and LQKENI.

This rearrangement joins TRBV10-2 to TRBJ2-7; 7 positions agree with TRBD2. The germline V gene encodes CDR1 WSHSY and CDR2 SAAADI. This CDR3 contains 12 residues. Trimming removed 4 bases from V and 10 bases from J; junction bases left unmatched: 7. The CDR3 nucleotides read TGCGCCAGCAGTGTGGCCGAGCGGGGCCAGTACTTC. It yields the protein CASSVAERGQYF.

The chain carries TRBV4-1 and TRBJ2-3; TRBD2 matches 8 bases. Germline-derived CDR1 and CDR2 are MGHRA and YSYEKL. The CDR3 has 16 amino acids. After removal of 3 bases from V and 6 bases from J, the junction contained 11 bases not matched to a gene. CDR3 nucleotides: TGCGCCAGCAGCCATCTCGCCTCGGGGGGGCCCGATACGCAGTATTTT. Protein sequence: CASSHLASGGPDTQYF.

The rearrangement uses TRBV3-1 and TRBJ2-7; the D gene is possibly TRBD1 (6 bases). Germline-derived CDR1 and CDR2 are LGHDT and YNNKEL (reference sequence). This CDR3 is built from 17 residues. Trimming pared 2 bases from V and 6 bases from J, leaving 23 bases between. CDR3 amino acids: CASSQSQGTAWHSEQYF. Here the CDR3 DNA reads TGTGCCAGCAGCCAAAGCCAGGGGACCGCCTGGCACTCCGAGCAGTACTTC.